The text below deals with one T cell receptor beta chain. TCRdb passed the 5' RACE reads through MiXCR, listing each CDR3 protein once. The sample consists of 21,000 or so distinct CDR3 sequences, nearly 5.5% of them appearing once. The data were taken from a study of early T cells in non-severe SARS-CoV-2 infection. The germline V and J ends were trimmed by 1 base and 2 bases, with 15 bases remaining between them. The CDR3 has 16 residues. Germline CDR1 is SGHRS and CDR2 is YFSETQ. Specimen: whole blood. The sequence came from an adult who was a healthcare worker with PCR-confirmed SARS-CoV-2 infection or an uninfected control (not recorded which). This chain links TRBV5-1 with TRBJ2-5; D possibly corresponds to TRBD1 (6 bases). CDR3 residues: CASSLSTGGIQETQYF. CDR3 DNA: TGCGCCAGCAGCTTGTCGACAGGAGGAATTCAAGAGACCCAGTACTTC.